This T cell receptor (beta chain) came from a study of T-cell memory formation after mild COVID-19. This clonotype has a handful of counts. The target antigen is unknown. This CDR3 region has 13 residues. Per germline, CDR1 LGHDT and CDR2 YNNKEL (reference sequence). Between the trimmed V and J ends, which lost 10 bases and 2 bases, there was a span of 15 bases. Findings and limits, study-wide: Second-wave clones peaking on day 37 lacked confirmed SARS-CoV-2 specificity. A subset of responding clones appeared in pre-infection memory, suggesting cross-reactive memory joined. Clones that got smaller from day 15 to 85 had even CD4/CD8, while clones growing later tipped toward CD4+.

Each CDR3 protein is one row after TCRdb ran MiXCR on the 5' RACE reads. Here the sample spans hundreds of thousands of distinct CDR3 sequences, around 15% being singletons. The sample was PBMCs or a T cell subset sorted from them (not recorded which). The receptor was isolated from a man aged 18 to 29 who had mild COVID-19 (a few samples of this study predate the infection). Cell type and time point are not known. The chain is built from TRBV3-1 and TRBJ2-7, with D perhaps TRBD1 (5 bases). The CDR3 loop reads CATPGSKAYEQYF. CDR3 bases: TGTGCCACACCAGGGTCTAAAGCCTACGAGCAGTACTTC.